These T cell receptor beta chains were read from a single sample in a study of monozygotic twins with inflammatory bowel disease. Each CDR3 protein gets one entry in TCRdb, which reprocessed the 5' RACE reads and gives no DNA. The ten top clones account for approximately 5.9%, within a sample of fewer than 400,000 distinct CDR3 sequences. Sequenced material: blood. The source is a human donor with ulcerative colitis or Crohn's disease, or a healthy co-twin of an affected twin (not recorded which). CDR3s include the opening cysteine and the closing phenylalanine or tryptophan. Fields, in order: J gene, V gene, CDR3 protein.

>TRBJ2-5|TRBV12-3/TRBV12-4
CASSPDRGDQETQYF
>TRBJ1-4|TRBV12-3/TRBV12-4
CASSSGGQGAAAYEKLFF
>TRBJ2-1|TRBV5-1
CASSTRQVYNEQFF
>TRBJ2-1|TRBV25-1
CASSEYVGWGEQFF
>TRBJ2-1|TRBV5-1
CASSLIGVRSSYNEQFF
>TRBJ2-7|TRBV7-9
CALSFGTIYEQYF
>TRBJ1-6|TRBV7-2
CASSLKIREGDSPLHF
>TRBJ2-7|TRBV4-3
CASSQSTGALYEQYF
>TRBJ1-4|TRBV27
CASSLVGINEKLFF
>TRBJ2-2|TRBV7-7
CASSTTTGGTGELFF
>TRBJ2-5|TRBV29-1
CSSKDRVGETQYF
>TRBJ2-3|TRBV6-2/TRBV6-3
CAGSYGGATDTQYF
>TRBJ2-1|TRBV20-1
CSATIAGAHEQFF
>TRBJ2-7|TRBV5-1
CASSGTGTGVPYEQYF
>TRBJ2-1|TRBV27
CASSLSSGLYNEQFF